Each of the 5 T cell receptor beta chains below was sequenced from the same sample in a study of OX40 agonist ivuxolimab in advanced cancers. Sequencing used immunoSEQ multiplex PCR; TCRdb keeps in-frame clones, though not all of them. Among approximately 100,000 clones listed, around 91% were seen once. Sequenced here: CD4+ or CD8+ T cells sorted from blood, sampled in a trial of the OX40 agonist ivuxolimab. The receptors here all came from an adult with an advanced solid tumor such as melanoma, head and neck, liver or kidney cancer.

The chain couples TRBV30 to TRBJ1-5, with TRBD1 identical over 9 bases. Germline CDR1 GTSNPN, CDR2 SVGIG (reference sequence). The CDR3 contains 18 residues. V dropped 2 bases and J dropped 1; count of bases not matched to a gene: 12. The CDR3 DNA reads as TGTGCCTGGAGTCCAGGGACAGGGCCTAGGGGGAGCAATCAGCCCCAGCATTTT. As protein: CAWSPGTGPRGSNQPQHF.

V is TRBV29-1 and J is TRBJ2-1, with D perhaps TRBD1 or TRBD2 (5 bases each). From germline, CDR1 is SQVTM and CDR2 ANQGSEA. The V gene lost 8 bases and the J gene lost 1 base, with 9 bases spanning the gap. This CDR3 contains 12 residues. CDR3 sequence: CSLWGSYNEQFF. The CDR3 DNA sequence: TGCAGCCTATGGGGGTCCTACAATGAGCAGTTCTTC.

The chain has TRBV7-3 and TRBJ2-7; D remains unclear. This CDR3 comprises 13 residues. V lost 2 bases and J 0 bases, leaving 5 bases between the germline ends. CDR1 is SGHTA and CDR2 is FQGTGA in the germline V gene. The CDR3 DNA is TGTGCCAGCAGCTTATATGGCTCCTACGAGCAGTACTTC. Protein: CASSLYGSYEQYF.

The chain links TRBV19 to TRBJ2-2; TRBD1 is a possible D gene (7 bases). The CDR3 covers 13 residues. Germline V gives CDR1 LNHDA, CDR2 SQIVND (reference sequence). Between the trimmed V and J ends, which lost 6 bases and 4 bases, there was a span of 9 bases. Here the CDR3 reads CASRQGGTGELFF. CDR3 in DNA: TGTGCCAGTAGGCAGGGGGGCACCGGGGAGCTGTTTTTT. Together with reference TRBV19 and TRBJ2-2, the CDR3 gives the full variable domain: DGGITQSPKYLFRKEGQNVTLSCEQNLNHDAMYWYRQDPGQGLRLIYYSQIVNDFQKGDIAEGYSVSREKKESFPLTVTSAQKNPTAFYLCASRQGGTGELFFGEGSRLTVL.

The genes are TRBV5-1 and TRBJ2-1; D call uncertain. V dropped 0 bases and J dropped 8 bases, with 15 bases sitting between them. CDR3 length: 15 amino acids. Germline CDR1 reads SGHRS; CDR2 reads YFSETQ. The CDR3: CASSLGPSEVDEQFF. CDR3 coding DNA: TGCGCCAGCAGCTTGGGACCCTCAGAAGTAGATGAGCAGTTCTTC.